Listed below are T cell receptor beta chains from one sample, sequenced in a study of blood T cell repertoires in COVID-19. Measured with immunoSEQ multiplex PCR; TCRdb has only the in-frame clones, and not every one. This sample yields hundreds of thousands of clones, of which over 80% are seen a single time; 0.87% belongs to the top ten. The sample taken for sequencing was PBMCs or T cells enriched from blood (not recorded which). These receptors were taken from a man between 50 and 59 years old who had been exposed to COVID-19. CDR3s include the opening cysteine and the closing phenylalanine or tryptophan. The order of the fields is V gene, D gene, J gene, clone size, CDR3 protein, CDR3 DNA. A D gene is named only where the DNA matches it firmly. Clone size is shown for a subset of rows, as once, few, many or a class of expanded clone.

>TRBV28|TRBD2|TRBJ2-5|NA
CASGSGRGKETQYF
TGTGCCAGCGGTTCGGGGAGGGGAAAAGAGACCCAGTACTTC
>TRBV5-1|NA|TRBJ2-3|NA
CASSLASGSTDTQYF
TGCGCCAGCAGCTTGGCCTCAGGTAGCACAGATACGCAGTATTTT
>TRBV30|NA|TRBJ2-6|NA
CAWSVPGPGFPGANVLTF
TGTGCCTGGAGTGTCCCAGGGCCTGGTTTCCCTGGGGCCAACGTCCTGACTTTC
>TRBV7-9|NA|TRBJ1-3|NA
CASSLGGSGNTIYF
TGTGCCAGCAGCTTGGGAGGGAGTGGAAACACCATATATTTT
>TRBV5-4|TRBD1|TRBJ1-1|NA
CASSIGTAEAFF
TGTGCCAGCAGCATCGGGACAGCCGAAGCTTTCTTT
>TRBV7-3|TRBD1|TRBJ2-2|NA
CASSLDRDRARAGELFF
TGTGCCAGCAGCTTAGATCGGGACAGGGCTCGGGCCGGGGAGCTGTTTTTT
>TRBV19|NA|TRBJ2-7|NA
CASSPQGTYEQYF
TGTGCCAGTAGCCCACAGGGGACTTACGAGCAGTACTTC
>TRBV6-1|TRBD2|TRBJ2-1|NA
CASSEGFWGGFNTYNEQFF
TGTGCCAGCAGTGAAGGTTTTTGGGGGGGGTTTAACACTTACAATGAGCAGTTCTTC
>TRBV11-2|NA|TRBJ1-2|few
CASSQRLSLYGYTF
TGTGCCAGCAGCCAGCGTCTGTCCCTATATGGCTACACCTTC
>TRBV5-4|TRBD1|TRBJ1-2|NA
CASSLVGTGTGYTF
TGTGCCAGCAGCTTGGTTGGGACAGGGACTGGCTACACCTTC
>TRBV4-2|NA|TRBJ1-6|NA
CASSQDEGYNSPLHF
TGTGCCAGCAGCCAAGACGAGGGCTATAATTCACCCCTCCACTTT